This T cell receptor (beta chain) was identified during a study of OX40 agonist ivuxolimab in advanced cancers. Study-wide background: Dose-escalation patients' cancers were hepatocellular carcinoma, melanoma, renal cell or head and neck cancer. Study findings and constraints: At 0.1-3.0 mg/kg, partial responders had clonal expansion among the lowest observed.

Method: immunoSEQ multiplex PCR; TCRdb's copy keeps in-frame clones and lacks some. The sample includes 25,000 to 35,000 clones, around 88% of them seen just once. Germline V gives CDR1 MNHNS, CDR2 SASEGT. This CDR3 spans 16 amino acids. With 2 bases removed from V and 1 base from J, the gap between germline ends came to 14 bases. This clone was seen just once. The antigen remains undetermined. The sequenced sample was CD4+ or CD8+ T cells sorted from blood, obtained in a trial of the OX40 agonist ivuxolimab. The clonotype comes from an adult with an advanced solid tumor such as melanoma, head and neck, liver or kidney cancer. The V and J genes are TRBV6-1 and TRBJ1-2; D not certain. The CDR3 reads CASSERPGGNNYGYTF. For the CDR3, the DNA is TGTGCCAGCAGTGAAAGACCAGGCGGAAATAACTATGGCTACACCTTC.